This T cell receptor (beta chain) comes out of a study of T cells after yellow fever vaccination. Overall study results and limits: After the booster, 96% of CD4 and 75% to 90% of CD8 primary-response clones were re-detected. Within FACS-sorted repertoires, abundant clonotypes contaminating from the bulk population could be present.

One entry per CDR3 protein, called by TCRdb with MiXCR from the 5' RACE reads. The sample includes about 550,000 distinct CDR3 sequences, around 21% of them seen just once. The CDR3 consists of 15 residues. The J segment lost 2 bases and the V segment lost 6 bases, leaving 5 bases of the junction unmatched. Per germline, CDR1 SGHTA and CDR2 FQGNSA. For this clonotype: Antigen specificity is unknown.

This TCR derives from a man aged 25 to 40 who received the YFV17D yellow fever vaccine. Sample: PBMCs, taken 15 days after the yellow fever booster vaccination. The genes are TRBV7-2 and TRBJ2-7; 12 bases fit TRBD2. The DNA for the CDR3 is TGTGCCAGCAGAGCGGGACTAGCGGGTCCCTACGAGCAGTACTTC. Its protein product is CASRAGLAGPYEQYF.